These T cell receptor beta chains were read from a single sample in a study of CD8 T cells in ankylosing spondylitis. TCRdb passed the 5' RACE reads through MiXCR, listing each CDR3 protein once. The data show 300,000 to 350,000 distinct CDR3 sequences, over 12% seen once. Sequencing used blood, either unsorted or a sorted T cell fraction (not recorded which). These receptor sequences come from a male donor with ankylosing spondylitis or in good health (not recorded which). Each CDR3 is given with its conserved first and last residue. A D gene is named only where the DNA matches it firmly. Only part of the rows carry a size: once, few, many, or a class if the clone is expanded.

TRBJ1-5 NA NA TRBV12-3/TRBV12-4 TGTGCCACCTCGGTGGATGGGAGCAATCAGCCCCAGCATTTT CATSVDGSNQPQHF
TRBJ2-7 NA few TRBV20-1 TGCAGTGCTAGACTCTTCGGAAACGAGCAGTACTTC CSARLFGNEQYF
TRBJ1-1 TRBD1 few TRBV12-3/TRBV12-4 TGTGCCAGCAGCCACAGGGGAAGGGACACTGAAGCTTTCTTT CASSHRGRDTEAFF
TRBJ1-1 NA NA TRBV15 TGTGCCACCAGCAGGGATGCCGCGGGGGGCACTGAAGCTTTCTTT CATSRDAAGGTEAFF
TRBJ2-2 NA few TRBV7-8 TGTGCCAGCAGCTTCCTCGAGCTCGGACGAAGGGGGGAGCTGTTTTTT CASSFLELGRRGELFF
TRBJ2-1 NA few TRBV4-1 TGCGCCAGCAGCACCCCAACAAACAGCAACAATGAGCAGTTCTTC CASSTPTNSNNEQFF
TRBJ2-1 TRBD2 few TRBV3-1 TGTGCCAGCAGCCAGGTGCGGGAGGTGTGGAATGAGCAGTTCTTC CASSQVREVWNEQFF
TRBJ2-2 TRBD2 NA TRBV6-1 TGTGCCAGCAGCGTGACTAGCGGGACGGCCGGGGAGCTGTTTTTT CASSVTSGTAGELFF
TRBJ2-5 NA many TRBV11-2 TGTGCCAGCAGCTTAGCTGGACCAGAGACCCAGTACTTC CASSLAGPETQYF
TRBJ1-1 TRBD1 few TRBV29-1 TGCAGCGTGGAAGGAACAGGGGCTGAAGCTTTCTTT CSVEGTGAEAFF
TRBJ2-6 TRBD1 NA TRBV9 TGTGCCAGCAGCGAACACCCGGGACAGCTTTCTGGGGCCAACGTCCTGACTTTC CASSEHPGQLSGANVLTF
TRBJ2-7 NA few TRBV3-1 TGTGCCAGCAGCCAAGGGAGTCTGAGCTCCTACGAGCAGTACTTC CASSQGSLSSYEQYF
TRBJ2-1 TRBD2 NA TRBV11-1 TGTGCCAGCAGCCTACCGCCAGAGCGGGGAGGCCCCGATAGGAGCTCCTACAATGAGCAGTTCTTC CASSLPPERGGPDRSSYNEQFF
TRBJ2-7 NA NA TRBV12-3/TRBV12-4 TGTGCCAGCAGTTTAAAAGGCTTTAGTAGGTTACCCTACGAGCAGTACTTC CASSLKGFSRLPYEQYF
TRBJ2-1 TRBD1 NA TRBV30 TGTGCTCGCCGGGACAGGGGATTAGATGAGCAGTTCTTC CARRDRGLDEQFF
TRBJ2-7 TRBD1 few TRBV6-5 TGTGCCAGCAGTTACAATTTCCGAGGGGGCCCCCCTCTTGGGGAGCAGTACTTC CASSYNFRGGPPLGEQYF
TRBJ1-5 NA NA TRBV18 TGTGCCAGTTCACAGCTGGTGGTTGGAAATAATCAGCCCCAGCATTTT CASSQLVVGNNQPQHF
TRBJ2-2 NA NA TRBV7-9 TGTGCCAGCAGCCCCTGGACGGCCGCGAACACCGGGGAGCTGTTTTTT CASSPWTAANTGELFF
TRBJ1-1 TRBD1 NA TRBV20-1 TGCAGTGCTAGACCGGACAGGGGGAACACTGAAGCTTTCTTT CSARPDRGNTEAFF
TRBJ1-1 NA many TRBV12-3/TRBV12-4 TGTGCCAGCAGTTTCTCGGAATCGAGTGAAGCTTTCTTT CASSFSESSEAFF
TRBJ2-7 TRBD2 few TRBV5-1 TGCGCCAGCAGCGTAGCGGGAGAATTCCCCTACGAGCAGTACTTC CASSVAGEFPYEQYF
TRBJ2-7 NA NA TRBV5-1 TGCGCCAGCGGACGAGGATCCTACGAGCAGTACTTC CASGRGSYEQYF
TRBJ1-4 TRBD1 NA TRBV20-1 TGCAGTGCTAGCACAGGGGGTCGGGAAAAACTGTTTTTT CSASTGGREKLFF
TRBJ1-5 NA few TRBV3-1 TGTGCCAGCAGCATCGACAGCAGCAATCAGCCCCAGCATTTT CASSIDSSNQPQHF
TRBJ1-1 TRBD1 few TRBV18 TGTGCCAGCTCACCACCGACAGGGTGGTTCACTGAAGCTTTCTTT CASSPPTGWFTEAFF
TRBJ2-5 NA NA TRBV3-1 TGTGCCAGCAGCCATTTGAATGGGGAGACCCAGTACTTC CASSHLNGETQYF
TRBJ2-5 TRBD2 many TRBV7-9 TGTGCCAGCAGCAAAGGGACTAGCGAGGAGACCCAGTACTTC CASSKGTSEETQYF
TRBJ2-7 NA NA TRBV5-1 TGCGCCAGCAGCTTTGTCAGTGAGGAGCAGTACTTC CASSFVSEEQYF
TRBJ2-1 NA few TRBV6-4 TGTGCCAGCAGTGACACAGAAAGCAATGAGCAGTTCTTC CASSDTESNEQFF
TRBJ1-5 NA few TRBV3-1 TGTGCCAGCAGCCAGGGTTCTCAGCCCCAGCATTTT CASSQGSQPQHF
TRBJ1-1 NA many TRBV3-1 TGTGCCAGCAGCAATAGGGGGAGACAGGAGGTGGCTTTCTTT CASSNRGRQEVAFF
TRBJ2-7 NA many TRBV12-3/TRBV12-4 TGTGCCAGCAGTTTACCCACAGGTTTTTCCTACGAGCAGTACTTC CASSLPTGFSYEQYF
TRBJ2-5 TRBD2 many TRBV5-1 TGCGCCAGCAGACCTAGCGGAGAGGAGACCCAGTACTTC CASRPSGEETQYF
TRBJ2-7 TRBD2 few TRBV3-1 TGTGCCAGCAGCCAAGCGGGGAGGGTCGCCTACGAGCAGTACTTC CASSQAGRVAYEQYF
TRBJ2-1 TRBD2 NA TRBV18 TGTGCCAGCTCCCCTAGGAGCGGGAGAGGAATTGAGCAGTTCTTC CASSPRSGRGIEQFF
TRBJ1-5 NA few TRBV19 TGTGCCAGTAGTATAGGCAGCTATAATCAGCCCCAGCATTTT CASSIGSYNQPQHF
TRBJ1-1 TRBD1 many TRBV6-1 TGTGCCGTCAACAGGGGCGGAAACACTGAAGCTTTCTTT CAVNRGGNTEAFF
TRBJ2-3 NA few TRBV11-2 TGTGCCAGCAGCTCCGGAAGGGGTACGCAGTATTTT CASSSGRGTQYF
TRBJ2-7 TRBD2 NA TRBV6-5 TGTGCCAGCAGTTACCAGCTAGCGGGGATCTACGAGCAGTACTTC CASSYQLAGIYEQYF
TRBJ2-7 TRBD2 many TRBV18 TGTGCCAGCTCACCGAGAAGCGGGGGTAGCTCCTACGAGCAGTACTTC CASSPRSGGSSYEQYF
TRBJ2-1 NA NA TRBV4-1 TGCGCCAGCAGCCAAGGGGACCGGACAACATACAATGAGCAGTTCTTC CASSQGDRTTYNEQFF
TRBJ2-1 TRBD2 medium-sized TRBV10-3 TGTGCCATCAGCCCCCCTACTAGCGGGAGTGGGGATGAGCAGTTCTTC CAISPPTSGSGDEQFF
TRBJ2-5 TRBD2 few TRBV12-3/TRBV12-4 TGTGCCAGCAGCCGACTAGCGGGGACAGAGACCCAGTACTTC CASSRLAGTETQYF
TRBJ1-4 NA few TRBV10-3 TGTGCCGCAGGGACAATTTTAACCGGGAAACTGTTTTTT CAAGTILTGKLFF
TRBJ1-4 NA NA TRBV14 TGTGCCAGCAGCCAAGATCGGGGAGGGTGGAGTGAAAAACTGTTTTTT CASSQDRGGWSEKLFF
TRBJ2-1 NA few TRBV3-1 TGTGCCAGCAGCCAAGATCATCAGGGCGTAAGAAATGAGCAGTTCTTC CASSQDHQGVRNEQFF
TRBJ2-7 TRBD2 few TRBV7-9 TGTGCCAGCAGCTCCCTTCGCGGGGGAGAGCAGTACTTC CASSSLRGGEQYF
TRBJ1-5 NA many TRBV5-1 TGCGCCAGCAGCTTTGACGGGAATCAGCCCCAGCATTTT CASSFDGNQPQHF
TRBJ1-2 NA NA TRBV7-2 TGTGCCAGCAGCCCCGGTAGCGGGCCCTATGGCTACACCTTC CASSPGSGPYGYTF
TRBJ2-7 NA few TRBV20-1 TGCAGTGCTCCTATCAACAGGTGGTACTTC CSAPINRWYF
TRBJ1-6 NA NA TRBV18 TGTGCCAGCTCACCGGTTCCGAAAGGGGTAGGATCACCCCTCCACTTT CASSPVPKGVGSPLHF
TRBJ1-1 TRBD1 few TRBV29-1 TGCAGCGTTTTCCTTGGGACAGGACAGGGAAAAGCTTTCTTT CSVFLGTGQGKAFF